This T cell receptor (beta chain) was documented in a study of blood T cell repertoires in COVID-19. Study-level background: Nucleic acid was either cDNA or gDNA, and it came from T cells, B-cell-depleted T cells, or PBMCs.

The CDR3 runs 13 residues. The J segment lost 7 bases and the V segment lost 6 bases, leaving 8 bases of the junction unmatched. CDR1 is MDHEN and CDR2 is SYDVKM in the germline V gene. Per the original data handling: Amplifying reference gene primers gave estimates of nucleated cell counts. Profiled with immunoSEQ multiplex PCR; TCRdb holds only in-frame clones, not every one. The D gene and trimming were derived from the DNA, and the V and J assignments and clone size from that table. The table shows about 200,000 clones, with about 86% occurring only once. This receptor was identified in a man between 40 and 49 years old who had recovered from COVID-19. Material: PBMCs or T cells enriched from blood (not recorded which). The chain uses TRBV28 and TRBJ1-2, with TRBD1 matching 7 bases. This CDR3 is CASSSRDRRGYTF. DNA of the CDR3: TGTGCCAGCAGCTCAAGGGACAGACGTGGCTACACCTTC.